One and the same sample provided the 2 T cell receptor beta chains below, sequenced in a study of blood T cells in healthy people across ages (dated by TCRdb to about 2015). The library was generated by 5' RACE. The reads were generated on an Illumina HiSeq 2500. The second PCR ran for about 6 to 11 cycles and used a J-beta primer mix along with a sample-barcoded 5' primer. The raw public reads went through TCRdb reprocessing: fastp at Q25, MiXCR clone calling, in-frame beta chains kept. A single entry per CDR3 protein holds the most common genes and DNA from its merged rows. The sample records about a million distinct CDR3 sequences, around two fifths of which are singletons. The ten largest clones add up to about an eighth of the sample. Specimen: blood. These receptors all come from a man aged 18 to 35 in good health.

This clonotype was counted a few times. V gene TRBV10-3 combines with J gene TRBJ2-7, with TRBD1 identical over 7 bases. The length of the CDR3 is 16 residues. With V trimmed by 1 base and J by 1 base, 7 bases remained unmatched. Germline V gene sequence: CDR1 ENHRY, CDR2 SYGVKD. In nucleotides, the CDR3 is TGTGCCATCAGTGAGTACCGGGACAGTTTATCCTACGAGCAGTACTTC. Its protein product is CAISEYRDSLSYEQYF.

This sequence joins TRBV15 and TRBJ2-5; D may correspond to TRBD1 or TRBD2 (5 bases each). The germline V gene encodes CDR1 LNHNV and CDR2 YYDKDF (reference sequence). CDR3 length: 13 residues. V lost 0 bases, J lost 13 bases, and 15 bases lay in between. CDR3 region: CATSREVRDHLYF. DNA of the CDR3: TGTGCCACCAGCAGAGAGGTACGGGACCATCTGTACTTC.